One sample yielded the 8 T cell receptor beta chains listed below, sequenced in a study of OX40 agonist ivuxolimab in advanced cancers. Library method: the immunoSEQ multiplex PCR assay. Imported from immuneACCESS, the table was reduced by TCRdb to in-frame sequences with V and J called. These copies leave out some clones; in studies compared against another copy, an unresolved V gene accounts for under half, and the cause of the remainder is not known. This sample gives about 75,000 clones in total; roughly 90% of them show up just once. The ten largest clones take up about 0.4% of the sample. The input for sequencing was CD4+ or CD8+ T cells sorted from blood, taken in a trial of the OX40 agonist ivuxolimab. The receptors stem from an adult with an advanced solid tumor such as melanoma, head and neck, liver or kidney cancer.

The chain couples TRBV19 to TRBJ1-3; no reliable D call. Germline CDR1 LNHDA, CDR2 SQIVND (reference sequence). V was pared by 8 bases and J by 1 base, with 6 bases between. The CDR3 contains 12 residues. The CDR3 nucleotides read TGTGCCAGTCAAACTTCTGGAAACACCATATATTTT. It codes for CASQTSGNTIYF.

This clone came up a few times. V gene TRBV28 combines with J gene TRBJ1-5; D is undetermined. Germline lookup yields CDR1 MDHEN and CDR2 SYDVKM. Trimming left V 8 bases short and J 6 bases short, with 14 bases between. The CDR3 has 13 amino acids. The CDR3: CASGRVGGQPQHF. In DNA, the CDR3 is TGTGCCAGCGGGAGGGTAGGCGGTCAGCCCCAGCATTTT. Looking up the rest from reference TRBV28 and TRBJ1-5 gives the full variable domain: DVKVTQSSRYLVKRTGEKVFLECVQDMDHENMFWYRQDPGLGLRLIYFSYDVKMKEKGDIPEGYSVSREKKERFSLILESASTNQTSMYLCASGRVGGQPQHFGDGTRLSIL.

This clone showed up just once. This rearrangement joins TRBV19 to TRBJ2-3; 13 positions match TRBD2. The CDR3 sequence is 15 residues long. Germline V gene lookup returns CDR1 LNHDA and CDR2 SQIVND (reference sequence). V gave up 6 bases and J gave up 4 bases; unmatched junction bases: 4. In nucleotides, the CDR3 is TGTGCCAGTAGACTAGCGGGAGGGCCGGCAGATACGCAGTATTTT. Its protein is CASRLAGGPADTQYF.

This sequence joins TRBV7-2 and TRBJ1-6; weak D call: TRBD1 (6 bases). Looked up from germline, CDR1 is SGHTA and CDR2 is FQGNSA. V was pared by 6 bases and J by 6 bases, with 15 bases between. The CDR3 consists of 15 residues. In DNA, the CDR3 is TGTGCCAGCAGTTCCCGACAGGCATTTAATTCACCCCTCCACTTT. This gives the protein CASSSRQAFNSPLHF.

CDR3 loop: CASSAGQAYYGYTF. CDR3 nucleotides: TGTGCCAGCAGCGCGGGACAGGCGTACTATGGCTACACCTTC. The V and J genes are TRBV7-9 and TRBJ1-2; TRBD1 agrees at 8 bases. From germline, CDR1 is SEHNR and CDR2 FQNEAQ (reference sequence). J gave up 3 bases and V 5 bases, and 5 bases lay outside the gene matches. The CDR3 loop spans 14 amino acids.

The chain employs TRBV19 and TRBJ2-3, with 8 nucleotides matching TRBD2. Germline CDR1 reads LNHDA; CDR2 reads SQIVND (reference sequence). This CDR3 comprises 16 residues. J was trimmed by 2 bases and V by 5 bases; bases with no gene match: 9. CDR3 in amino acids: CASSGTRTGNTDTQYF. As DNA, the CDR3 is TGTGCCAGTAGTGGGACTAGAACGGGTAACACAGATACGCAGTATTTT.

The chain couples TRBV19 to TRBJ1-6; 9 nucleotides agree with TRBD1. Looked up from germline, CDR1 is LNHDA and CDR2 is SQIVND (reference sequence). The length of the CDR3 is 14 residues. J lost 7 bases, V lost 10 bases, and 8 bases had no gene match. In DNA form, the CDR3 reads TGTGCCACTCACCCCGGACAGGGGAATTCACCCCTCCACTTT. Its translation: CATHPGQGNSPLHF.

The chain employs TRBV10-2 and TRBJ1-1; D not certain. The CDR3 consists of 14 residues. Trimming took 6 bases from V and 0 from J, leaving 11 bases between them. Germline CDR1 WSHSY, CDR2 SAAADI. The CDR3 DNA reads TGCGCCAGCAGCCCTGGACGGTTGAACACTGAAGCTTTCTTT. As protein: CASSPGRLNTEAFF.